This TCR beta chain was captured by sequencing in a study of blood T cell repertoires in COVID-19. The overall study: Both acute and convalescent COVID-19 samples were obtained from the United States, Italy and Spain. From T cells, B-cell-depleted T cells, or PBMCs came the material, which was cDNA or gDNA.

The CDR3 is made up of 17 amino acids. Trimming left V 0 bases short and J 3 bases short, with 16 bases between. Germline CDR1 SGDLS, CDR2 YYNGEE. Study processing details: Cell counts per sample came from amplifying reference gene primers. Generated by immunoSEQ multiplex PCR, the TCRdb table keeps only in-frame clones and is missing some. That table furnishes V, J and clone size, whereas the DNA furnished D and trimming. This sample has about 160,000 clones, with approximately 92% found just once. The chain combines TRBV9 with TRBJ1-3, with D uncertain. This clonotype was obtained from a woman aged 45-59 years with acute or convalescent COVID-19. The sequencing sample was made of peripheral blood. This chain's CDR3 is CASSVGVGGLNGNTIYF. CDR3 DNA sequence: TGTGCCAGCAGCGTAGGGGTTGGAGGGCTTAATGGAAACACCATATATTTT.